This TCR beta chain was retrieved from a study of T cell responses to AZD1222 COVID-19 vaccine. V shed 9 bases and J 5 bases; nucleotides not matched to a gene: 5. The germline CDR1 and CDR2 sequences are ENHRY and SYGVKD. This CDR3 is built from 12 residues. Profiled with immunoSEQ multiplex PCR; TCRdb holds only in-frame clones, not every one. Among about 93,000 clones listed, 80% to 90% were seen once. A remark on this clone: Its target is not known.

The study's findings and limits: Baseline testing showed seropositivity in only a handful of AZD1222 recipients. Repertoires were collected only later (after the peak T cell response had occurred). Epitopes outside B.1.351 and B.1.1.7 mutated regions reportedly drew nearly half of spike TCRs. Donors were largely white British and mainly female; clonal diversity was possibly underestimated.

The TCR originated in an adult in good health. The rearrangement uses TRBV10-3 and TRBJ2-7; TRBD1 aligns across 9 bases. This sample comprised peripheral blood, obtained on day 0 of AZD1222 vaccination. The CDR3 nucleotides read TGTGCCATGGGACAGGGTGACGACGAGCAGTACTTC. Its translation is CAMGQGDDEQYF.